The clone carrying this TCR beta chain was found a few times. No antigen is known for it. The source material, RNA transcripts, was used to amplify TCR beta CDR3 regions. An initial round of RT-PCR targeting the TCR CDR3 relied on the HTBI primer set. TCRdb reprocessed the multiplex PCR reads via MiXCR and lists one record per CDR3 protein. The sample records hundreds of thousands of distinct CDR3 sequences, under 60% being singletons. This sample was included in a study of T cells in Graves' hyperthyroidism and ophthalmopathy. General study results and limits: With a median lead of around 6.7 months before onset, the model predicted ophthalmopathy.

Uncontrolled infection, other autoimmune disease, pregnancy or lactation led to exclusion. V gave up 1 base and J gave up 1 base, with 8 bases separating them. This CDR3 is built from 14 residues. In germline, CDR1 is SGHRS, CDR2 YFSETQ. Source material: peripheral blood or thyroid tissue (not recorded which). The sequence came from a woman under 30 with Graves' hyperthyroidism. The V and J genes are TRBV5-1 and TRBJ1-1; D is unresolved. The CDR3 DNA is TGCGCCAGCAGCTTGACGCTAGGGAACACTGAAGCTTTCTTT. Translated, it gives CASSLTLGNTEAFF.